The following is a T cell receptor beta chain sequence with its context. Antigen unknown. The sample comes from a study of cytomegalovirus exposure and HLA in healthy donors. The CDR3 runs to 14 residues. General study results and limits: Rarity marked most TCR sequences, yet some public TCRs occurred in many donors. The later analysis indicated that the majority of CMV-associated TCR beta chains appeared HLA-restricted. As immune exposure information, only CMV serostatus was available.

Primers included in the PCR were 60 Vbeta and 13 Jbeta primers. Produced via immunoSEQ multiplex PCR; TCRdb's table is partial and in-frame only. The table records about 120,000 clones, 79% of them present only once. This receptor was identified in a man aged 25-45 years in good health and CMV-seropositive. The sample consisted of PBMCs. The chain employs TRBV21-1 and TRBJ2-5; no check of the table's D call, TRBD2, against the DNA was made. TRBV21-1 has pseudogene status. CDR3 in DNA: TGTGCCAGCAGCCCATTTAAAGCGGGAGAGACCCAGTACTTC. It yields the protein CASSPFKAGETQYF.